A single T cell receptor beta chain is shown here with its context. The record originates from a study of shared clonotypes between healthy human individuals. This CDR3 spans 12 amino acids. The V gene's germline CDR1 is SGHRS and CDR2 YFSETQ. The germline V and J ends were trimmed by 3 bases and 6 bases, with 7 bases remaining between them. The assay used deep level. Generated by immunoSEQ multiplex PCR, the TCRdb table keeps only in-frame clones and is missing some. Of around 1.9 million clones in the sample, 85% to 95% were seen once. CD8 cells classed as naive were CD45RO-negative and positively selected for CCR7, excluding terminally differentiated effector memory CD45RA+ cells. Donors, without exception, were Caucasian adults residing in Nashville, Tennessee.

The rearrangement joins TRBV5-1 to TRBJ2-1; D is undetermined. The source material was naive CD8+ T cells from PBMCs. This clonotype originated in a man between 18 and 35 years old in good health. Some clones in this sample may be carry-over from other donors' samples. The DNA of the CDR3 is TGCGCCAGCAGCTACGCCGGCAATGAGCAGTTCTTC. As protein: CASSYAGNEQFF.